One and the same sample provided the 20 T cell receptor beta chains below, sequenced in a study of cytomegalovirus exposure and HLA in healthy donors. PCR primers comprised 60 Vbeta and 13 Jbeta primers. The data were produced by immunoSEQ multiplex PCR, yet TCRdb's version contains in-frame clones alone and is incomplete. The sample contains 180,000 or so clones, roughly 75% of which appear only once. The sample was PBMCs. The origin of the receptors is a woman aged 30 to 39 in good health and CMV-seronegative.

This chain links TRBV27 with TRBJ2-1; 9 bases fit TRBD2. CDR3 length equals 14 residues. With 3 bases clipped from V and 3 bases from J, the junction kept 0 bases outside the gene matches. Germline V gene data show CDR1 as MNHEY and CDR2 as SMNVEV (reference sequence). The CDR3 nucleotides read TGTGCCAGCAGTTTGCGGGGGGGCTACAATGAGCAGTTCTTC. Its protein is CASSLRGGYNEQFF.

This clone was observed once. This chain links TRBV5-1 with TRBJ2-2, with TRBD1 matching 9 bases. This CDR3 spans 15 amino acids. CDR1 SGHRS and CDR2 YFSETQ come from the germline V gene. The ends lost 4 bases at V and 6 bases at J; junction bases unmatched: 7. The CDR3 nucleotides are TGCGCCAGCAGCCAGGGACAGGGAGGGTCCGGGGAGCTGTTTTTT. Translation: CASSQGQGGSGELFF.

The J gene is TRBJ2-5, the V gene TRBV2; D remains unclear. This CDR3 has 11 residues. Germline V gene sequence: CDR1 SNHLY, CDR2 FYNNEI. V lost 8 bases and J lost 10, with 14 bases in between. DNA of the CDR3: TGTGCCAGCGTTAGTCGGTCGGGCCAGTACTTC. It is translated as CASVSRSGQYF.

The rearrangement uses TRBV7-3 and TRBJ1-1, with TRBD1 matching 8 bases. The V and J ends lost 8 bases and 7 bases, in that order; junction bases with no gene match: 12. CDR1 and CDR2 (germline): SGHTA, FQGTGA. This CDR3 has 14 residues. CDR3 coding DNA: TGTGCCAGCGCGCGAAAGGGACAGGCTGTTGAAGCTTTCTTT. Translating it yields CASARKGQAVEAFF.

The chain employs TRBV15 and TRBJ2-5; D is ambiguous. This CDR3 is built from 13 residues. The germline V gene encodes CDR1 LNHNV and CDR2 YYDKDF (reference sequence). Trimming left V 6 bases short and J 4 bases short, with 12 bases between. CDR3 in amino acids: CATSVTMGETQYF. The CDR3 DNA reads as TGTGCCACCAGTGTGACAATGGGAGAGACCCAGTACTTC.

A single count supports this clone. The chain links TRBV7-9 to TRBJ1-4; 7 bases are shared with TRBD1. The CDR3 runs to 14 residues. The J segment lost 8 bases and the V segment lost 0 bases, leaving 3 bases of the junction unmatched. Germline CDR1 reads SEHNR; CDR2 reads FQNEAQ (reference sequence). The CDR3 DNA reads TGTGCCAGCAGCTTAGCAGGGGGCGAGGAAAAACTGTTTTTT. It specifies CASSLAGGEEKLFF.

The chain carries TRBV7-8 and TRBJ2-7; D unclear. Germline CDR1 is SGHVS and CDR2 is FQNEAQ. Trimming pared 8 bases from V and 4 bases from J, leaving 12 bases between. The CDR3 is made up of 12 amino acids. The CDR3 loop is CASSISGYEQYF. CDR3 DNA: TGTGCCAGCTCGATTTCCGGGTACGAGCAGTACTTC.

The chain has TRBV5-5 and TRBJ2-7; possible D gene TRBD1, 6 bases. CDR3 length: 13 residues. Germline V gene data show CDR1 as SGHKS and CDR2 as YYEKEE (reference sequence). With 2 bases removed from V and 3 bases from J, the gap between germline ends came to 9 bases. The CDR3 reads CASSFRQDYEQYF. Here the CDR3 DNA reads TGTGCCAGCAGCTTTAGACAGGACTACGAGCAGTACTTC.

CDR3 bases: TGTGCCAGCAGTCATCCCGGGACATCCCTCACAGATACGCAGTATTTT. Translating it yields CASSHPGTSLTDTQYF. This sequence joins TRBV27 and TRBJ2-3; D might be TRBD1 (6 bases). Germline CDR1 MNHEY, CDR2 SMNVEV (reference sequence). The CDR3 extends over 16 amino acids. Between the trimmed V and J ends, which lost 5 bases and 2 bases, there was a span of 17 bases.

The V and J genes are TRBV29-1 and TRBJ2-3, with 7 bases aligning to TRBD2. There are 16 residues in the CDR3. Germline assignment: CDR1 SQVTM and CDR2 ANQGSEA. J gave up 4 bases and V 3 bases, and 13 bases lay outside the gene matches. CDR3 nucleotides: TGCAGCGTTGAGGAGCGGGGAGGGCTGGGTTCAGATACGCAGTATTTT. It yields the protein CSVEERGGLGSDTQYF.

The chain joins TRBV6-6 to TRBJ1-1, with TRBD1 identical over 7 bases. The CDR3 has 14 residues. The V gene's germline CDR1 is MNHNY and CDR2 SVGAGI (reference sequence). V was pared by 0 bases and J by 8 bases, with 6 bases of the junction left unmatched. CDR3 coding DNA: TGTGCCAGCAGTTACTCGCCGGACAGGATAGAAGCTTTCTTT. It yields the protein CASSYSPDRIEAFF.

The gene calls are TRBV19 and TRBJ1-5, with D perhaps TRBD1 (5 bases). V lost 6 bases to trimming and J lost 0 bases, with 18 bases between them. Germline V gene sequence: CDR1 LNHDA, CDR2 SQIVND (reference sequence). CDR3 size: 17 residues. Here the CDR3 reads CASRIARTQYSNQPQHF. The CDR3, as DNA: TGTGCCAGTAGAATTGCCAGGACACAATATAGCAATCAGCCCCAGCATTTT.

The chain is built from TRBV29-1 and TRBJ2-7, with a possible D match to TRBD2 (7 bases). Germline-derived CDR1 and CDR2 are SQVTM and ANQGSEA. CDR3 length: 12 residues. V lost 4 bases, J lost 4 bases, and 11 bases lay in between. The CDR3, as DNA: TGCAGCGTTGGAGGGGGGGGATACGAGCAGTACTTC. Its translation is CSVGGGGYEQYF.

J is TRBJ2-3 and V is TRBV6-5, with TRBD2 identical over 8 bases. Germline V lookup: CDR1 MNHEY, CDR2 SVGAGI. V lost 4 bases, J lost 4 bases, and 1 base stayed unmatched. The CDR3 is made up of 13 amino acids. The CDR3 DNA follows: TGTGCCAGCAGTTGGCGGGAGGCAGATACGCAGTATTTT. Protein product: CASSWREADTQYF.

This sequence joins TRBV19 and TRBJ2-5; possible D gene TRBD2, 5 bases. Germline V CDR1 and CDR2: LNHDA, SQIVND (reference sequence). Trimming stripped 5 bases from V and 5 bases from J, with 18 bases between. The CDR3 totals 15 residues. This CDR3 reads CASSQAGSRGETQYF. The CDR3 bases are TGTGCCAGTAGTCAGGCGGGTTCCCGAGGGGAGACCCAGTACTTC. Looking up the rest from reference TRBV19 and TRBJ2-5 gives the full variable domain: DGGITQSPKYLFRKEGQNVTLSCEQNLNHDAMYWYRQDPGQGLRLIYYSQIVNDFQKGDIAEGYSVSREKKESFPLTVTSAQKNPTAFYLCASSQAGSRGETQYFGPGTRLLVL.

This chain connects TRBV5-1 to TRBJ1-1; 10 bases match TRBD1. The CDR3 is 14 residues long. The germline V gene has CDR1 SGHRS and CDR2 YFSETQ. V dropped 4 bases and J dropped 10; count of bases not matched to a gene: 10. CDR3 amino acids: CASSPTGTGASAFF. CDR3 in DNA: TGCGCCAGCAGCCCAACCGGGACAGGGGCCTCAGCTTTCTTT.

About this clone itself: Distinct nucleotide sequences in the sample also encode this CDR3. The rearrangement uses TRBV6-6 and TRBJ2-5; tentative D call: TRBD1 (5 bases). Germline lookup yields CDR1 MNHNY and CDR2 SVGAGI (reference sequence). This CDR3 is built from 15 residues. V lost 0 bases and J 4 bases, leaving 12 bases between the germline ends. The CDR3 sequence is CASSYSGRVGETQYF. The CDR3 DNA follows: TGTGCCAGCAGTTACTCAGGCAGGGTGGGAGAGACCCAGTACTTC.

V usage is TRBV5-1 and J usage is TRBJ1-6, with 9 bases aligning to TRBD1. V lost 5 bases, J lost 10 bases, and 10 bases stayed unmatched. The CDR3 consists of 15 residues. The germline gives CDR1 SGHRS, CDR2 YFSETQ. In nucleotides, the CDR3 is TGCGCCAGCAGACAGACAGGGGGGTCACAATCACCCCTCCACTTT. Residues: CASRQTGGSQSPLHF. The complete variable domain, with remaining parts taken from reference TRBV5-1 and TRBJ1-6, reads KAGVTQTPRYLIKTRGQQVTLSCSPISGHRSVSWYQQTPGQGLQFLFEYFSETQRNKGNFPGRFSGRQFSNSRSEMNVSTLELGDSALYLCASRQTGGSQSPLHFGNGTRLTVT.

This clone appeared a single time. V is TRBV15 and J is TRBJ1-5; possibly TRBD1 for D (5 bases). The CDR3 sequence is 13 residues long. Trimming took 0 bases from V and 10 from J, leaving 10 bases between them. Germline assignment: CDR1 LNHNV and CDR2 YYDKDF (reference sequence). CDR3 sequence (DNA): TGTGCCACCAGCAGAGATCAGGGAATCCCCCAGCATTTT. Encoded protein: CATSRDQGIPQHF.

The CDR3 DNA sequence: TGCAGCGTGCAGGGACAGGGGAACTATGGCTACACCTTC. Encoded protein: CSVQGQGNYGYTF. This chain links TRBV29-1 with TRBJ1-2, with 10 bases identical to TRBD1. The CDR3 has 13 residues. V shed 6 bases and J 2 bases; nucleotides not matched to a gene: 3. Germline values: CDR1 SQVTM, CDR2 ANQGSEA. Using reference TRBV29-1 and TRBJ1-2 for the parts outside the CDR3, the full variable domain is SAVISQKPSRDICQRGTSLTIQCQVDSQVTMMFWYRQQPGQSLTLIATANQGSEATYESGFVIDKFPISRPNLTFSTLTVSNMSPEDSSIYLCSVQGQGNYGYTFGSGTRLTVV.